The clone carrying this TCR beta chain occurred a few times. Its antigen is still unknown. Donors underwent one heparinised blood draw, 90 to 150 mL on average. By way of CD45RO/CCR7/CD25/CD127/CD95/CD27, the CD4+ regulatory, stem cell-like memory, central memory and naive cells were sorted. In all sorted populations, purity surpassed 95%. The CDR3 sequence is 16 residues long. Trimming shortened V by 3 bases and J by 0 bases, and 12 bases separated the two germline ends. Germline V gene data show CDR1 as SGHTA and CDR2 as FQGNSA. The authors reverse transcribed all of the isolated RNA, so sequencing captured expressed TCRB transcripts. Data came from immunoSEQ multiplex PCR; TCRdb stores just in-frame clones and leaves some out. Among approximately 360,000 clones listed, about 12% were seen once. This record comes from a study of beta chain features in type 1 diabetes. General study results and limits: Shortening of TCRB CDR3s, moderate but significant, appeared in all four CD4+ subsets of Type 1 diabetes patients. The study found that naive, central memory and Treg TCRB repertoires appeared more similar in patients than in healthy donors.

This chain links TRBV7-2 with TRBJ2-4; D is perhaps TRBD1 (5 bases). The receptor was derived from a woman aged 18 to 35 with type 1 diabetes. The sequenced sample consisted of naive CD4+ T cells from blood. CDR3 bases: TGTGCCAGCAGCTTCGCAGGGAAATCAGCCAAAAACATTCAGTACTTC. The encoded protein is CASSFAGKSAKNIQYF.